What follows are 23 T cell receptor beta chains derived from one specimen sequenced in a study of shared clonotypes between healthy human individuals (dated by TCRdb to between 2020 and 2021). The library was prepared using the immunoSEQ multiplex PCR assay. This immuneACCESS table, as held by TCRdb, lists in-frame sequences with V and J called but not all clones. Of the missing ones, under half trace to an unresolved V gene in checked studies; the others have no known cause. The sample includes a few million clones, with over 85% observed a single time. The top ten clonotypes cover over 0.12% of the sample. Specimen: naive CD4+ T cells sorted from blood. The sample's cell subset or site label is to be understood as: CD45RA+ positively selected. These receptors all stem from a man younger than 35 in good health.

This clone was detected once. The chain carries TRBV30 and TRBJ2-2; D ambiguous. The V end lost 2 bases, the J end lost 2 bases, and 9 bases lay between the germline ends. The CDR3 contains 14 residues. Germline CDR1 GTSNPN, CDR2 SVGIG (reference sequence). CDR3 sequence reads: CAWSKGLNTGELFF. CDR3 nucleotides: TGTGCCTGGAGTAAGGGCCTTAACACCGGGGAGCTGTTTTTT.

Turning to this clone: Other DNA sequences from this sample encode an identical CDR3 as well. The chain combines TRBV5-1 with TRBJ2-3; 10 nucleotides agree with TRBD1. The V gene end was trimmed by 1 base and the J gene end by 2 bases; junction bases not matched to a gene: 4. The CDR3 is 16 amino acids. Germline V lookup: CDR1 SGHRS, CDR2 YFSETQ. The CDR3 loop is CASSLTGTGVTDTQYF. CDR3 sequence (DNA): TGCGCCAGCAGCTTGACCGGGACAGGGGTCACAGATACGCAGTATTTT. The full variable domain, in which reference TRBV5-1 and TRBJ2-3 provide the parts outside the CDR3, is KAGVTQTPRYLIKTRGQQVTLSCSPISGHRSVSWYQQTPGQGLQFLFEYFSETQRNKGNFPGRFSGRQFSNSRSEMNVSTLELGDSALYLCASSLTGTGVTDTQYFGPGTRLTVL.

The chain couples TRBV7-3 to TRBJ2-3; TRBD1 aligns across 7 bases. Germline loops: CDR1 SGHTA, CDR2 FQGTGA. CDR3 length equals 13 residues. With 5 bases clipped from V and 5 bases from J, the junction kept 4 bases outside the gene matches. The chain's CDR3 is CASSVNRGDTQYF. In DNA form, the CDR3 reads TGTGCCAGCAGCGTAAACAGGGGAGATACGCAGTATTTT.

The chain is built from TRBV2 and TRBJ1-3; a possible D gene is TRBD1 (5 bases). The length of the CDR3 is 13 residues. V was clipped by 6 bases and J by 0 bases, with 6 bases between them. Germline CDR1 is SNHLY and CDR2 is FYNNEI. CDR3 protein: CASRQDSGNTIYF. The CDR3 DNA sequence: TGTGCCAGCAGACAGGACTCTGGAAACACCATATATTTT.

On this clone: The sample carries other DNA sequences with the same CDR3. The CDR3 DNA sequence: TGCGCCAGCAGACTGGATAGCAATCAGCCCCAGCATTTT. This encodes CASRLDSNQPQHF. V and J are TRBV5-1 and TRBJ1-5; D is unresolved. Trimming left V 5 bases short and J 0 bases short, with 6 bases between. The CDR3 contains 13 residues. Germline-derived CDR1 and CDR2 are SGHRS and YFSETQ.

The chain is built from TRBV6-1 and TRBJ2-3; 9 positions agree with TRBD2. V lost 8 bases, J lost 4 bases, and 10 bases stayed unmatched. Germline assignment: CDR1 MNHNS and CDR2 SASEGT. There are 15 residues in the CDR3. CDR3 amino acids: CASRLAGPGSDTQYF. CDR3 bases: TGTGCCAGCCGCCTAGCGGGGCCCGGGTCAGATACGCAGTATTTT.

The chain combines TRBV2 with TRBJ1-1; D unresolved. V lost 7 bases, J lost 0 bases, and 18 bases lay in between. Germline loops: CDR1 SNHLY, CDR2 FYNNEI. This CDR3 comprises 16 residues. CDR3 in DNA: TGTGCCAGCAATATCGCGGGAAGGCTCATGAACACTGAAGCTTTCTTT. This codes for CASNIAGRLMNTEAFF.

This chain connects TRBV4-2 to TRBJ1-2, with 8 bases aligning to TRBD1. Germline V CDR1 and CDR2: LGHNA, YNFKEQ. This CDR3 spans 15 amino acids. J lost 5 bases, V lost 4 bases, and 9 bases had no gene match. In nucleotides, the CDR3 is TGTGCCAGCAGCCCCCCGGGGACAGGAGGTTATGGCTACACCTTC. It codes for CASSPPGTGGYGYTF.

This sequence joins TRBV19 and TRBJ2-1, with D possibly being TRBD2 (5 bases). V lost 2 bases, J lost 4 bases, and 12 bases lay in between. The germline CDR1 and CDR2 sequences are LNHDA and SQIVND (reference sequence). The CDR3 runs to 15 residues. DNA of the CDR3: TGTGCCAGTAGTATAATAAGCGGTGATTACAATGAGCAGTTCTTC. It specifies CASSIISGDYNEQFF. Based on the CDR3 plus reference TRBV19 and TRBJ2-1, the full variable domain is DGGITQSPKYLFRKEGQNVTLSCEQNLNHDAMYWYRQDPGQGLRLIYYSQIVNDFQKGDIAEGYSVSREKKESFPLTVTSAQKNPTAFYLCASSIISGDYNEQFFGPGTRLTVL.

The rearrangement links TRBV7-8 to TRBJ1-1; D perhaps matches TRBD1 (6 bases). V was cut by 2 bases and J by 5 bases, with 15 bases left in between. The germline gives CDR1 SGHVS, CDR2 FQNEAQ. CDR3 length equals 15 residues. The CDR3 sequence is CASSLTGTLRTEAFF. DNA for the CDR3: TGTGCCAGCAGCTTAACCGGGACATTGAGAACTGAAGCTTTCTTT.

The gene calls are TRBV11-2 and TRBJ2-3; D is unresolved. The V gene's germline CDR1 is SGHAT and CDR2 FQNNGV. This CDR3 is built from 14 residues. Trimming removed 1 base at V and 2 bases at J, with 7 bases between. This chain's CDR3 is CASSLGLHTDTQYF. The CDR3 region has the DNA TGTGCCAGCAGCTTAGGACTCCACACAGATACGCAGTATTTT.

The chain is built from TRBV27 and TRBJ2-1, with D maybe TRBD1 (5 bases). Germline-derived CDR1 and CDR2 are MNHEY and SMNVEV (reference sequence). The CDR3 contains 13 residues. V lost 7 bases and J 12 bases, leaving 19 bases between the germline ends. For the CDR3, the DNA is TGTGCCAGCACCCCTCATGCCAGGGATCGGCAGTTCTTC. The encoded protein is CASTPHARDRQFF.

This rearrangement joins TRBV6-5 to TRBJ2-7; D call uncertain. Germline lookup yields CDR1 MNHEY and CDR2 SVGAGI. V lost 7 bases and J 9 bases, leaving 19 bases between the germline ends. CDR3 length: 13 amino acids. The chain's CDR3 is CASTSLVGSGQYF. CDR3 in DNA: TGTGCCAGCACTTCCCTGGTAGGGTCCGGGCAGTACTTC.

The V and J genes are TRBV7-2 and TRBJ1-2, with 11 positions matching TRBD1. Germline CDR1 and CDR2: SGHTA and FQGNSA. Trimming cost V 5 bases and J 5 bases; bases outside gene matches: 7. The CDR3 sequence is 15 residues long. DNA for the CDR3: TGTGCCAGCAGCCTGGACAGGGGGCGGCCATATGGCTACACCTTC. Translating gives CASSLDRGRPYGYTF. Looking up the rest from reference TRBV7-2 and TRBJ1-2 gives the full variable domain: GAGVSQSPSNKVTEKGKDVELRCDPISGHTALYWYRQSLGQGLEFLIYFQGNSAPDKSGLPSDRFSAERTGGSVSTLTIQRTQQEDSAVYLCASSLDRGRPYGYTFGSGTRLTVV.

This rearrangement joins TRBV18 to TRBJ1-1, with 7 bases matching TRBD1. This CDR3 spans 16 amino acids. The V gene's germline CDR1 is KGHSH and CDR2 LQKENI. J was trimmed by 1 base and V by 5 bases; bases with no gene match: 10. CDR3 residues: CASSESSTGTNTEAFF. For the CDR3, the DNA is TGTGCCAGCTCAGAATCATCGACAGGGACGAACACTGAAGCTTTCTTT. Full variable domain (missing parts from reference TRBV18 and TRBJ1-1): NAGVMQNPRHLVRRRGQEARLRCSPMKGHSHVYWYRQLPEEGLKFMVYLQKENIIDESGMPKERFSAEFPKEGPSILRIQQVVRGDSAAYFCASSESSTGTNTEAFFGQGTRLTVV.

The rearrangement uses TRBV7-2 and TRBJ2-7, with TRBD1 matching 9 bases. CDR1 and CDR2 from the germline V gene are SGHTA and FQGNSA. The CDR3 is 14 amino acids. V was pared by 5 bases and J by 5 bases, with 7 bases of the junction left unmatched. The DNA of the CDR3 is TGTGCCAGCAGCAAGCGGACAGGGGCGGACGAGCAGTACTTC. This gives the protein CASSKRTGADEQYF. The whole variable domain, remainder taken from reference TRBV7-2 and TRBJ2-7, is GAGVSQSPSNKVTEKGKDVELRCDPISGHTALYWYRQSLGQGLEFLIYFQGNSAPDKSGLPSDRFSAERTGGSVSTLTIQRTQQEDSAVYLCASSKRTGADEQYFGPGTRLTVT.

The rearrangement uses TRBV7-2 and TRBJ1-6; D perhaps matches TRBD1 (5 bases). Per germline, CDR1 SGHTA and CDR2 FQGNSA. Trimming pared 2 bases from V and 5 bases from J, leaving 13 bases between. This CDR3 comprises 16 residues. The CDR3 DNA reads TGTGCCAGCAGCTTATTCCCCCCAGGGAATAATTCACCCCTCCACTTT. This codes for CASSLFPPGNNSPLHF.

The V and J genes are TRBV2 and TRBJ2-7; D is perhaps TRBD2 (5 bases). This CDR3 contains 14 residues. The V end lost 8 bases, the J end lost 0 bases, and 14 bases lay between the germline ends. Germline loops: CDR1 SNHLY, CDR2 FYNNEI. This CDR3 is CASSMAGSSYEQYF. The CDR3 nucleotides read TGTGCCAGCTCGATGGCGGGTAGCTCCTACGAGCAGTACTTC.

The chain's CDR3 is CASSQSQGSNQPQHF. The CDR3 DNA follows: TGCGCCAGCAGCCAATCACAAGGTAGCAATCAGCCCCAGCATTTT. The chain uses TRBV4-1 and TRBJ1-5; no definite D call. The V gene lost 2 bases and the J gene lost 0 bases, with 8 bases spanning the gap. This CDR3 has 15 amino acids. Germline V lookup: CDR1 MGHRA, CDR2 YSYEKL.

CDR3 protein: CASSSGWGYGYTF. In DNA, the CDR3 is TGCGCCAGCTCGTCAGGCTGGGGGTATGGCTACACCTTC. This chain links TRBV5-1 with TRBJ1-2; tentative D call: TRBD1 (5 bases). V was trimmed by 7 bases and J by 5 bases, leaving 15 bases between them. Germline CDR1 reads SGHRS; CDR2 reads YFSETQ. This CDR3 comprises 13 residues.

V gene TRBV18 combines with J gene TRBJ2-1; 16 bases map to TRBD2. The CDR3 is 18 amino acids. After removal of 6 bases from V and 7 bases from J, the junction contained 12 bases not matched to a gene. The germline V gene encodes CDR1 KGHSH and CDR2 LQKENI. The CDR3 nucleotides are TGTGCCAGCTCCCCCCCGGGACTAGCGGGAGGGGTAAGTAATGAGCAGTTCTTC. It is translated as CASSPPGLAGGVSNEQFF.

As concerns this clone: This sample also contains other DNA sequences that code for the same CDR3. V and J are TRBV30 and TRBJ2-5, with D unresolved. The CDR3 totals 12 residues. Trimming shortened V by 3 bases and J by 1 base, and 6 bases separated the two germline ends. Germline loops: CDR1 GTSNPN, CDR2 SVGIG (reference sequence). The CDR3, as DNA: TGTGCCTGGAGCGGTTTCCAAGAGACCCAGTACTTC. It encodes CAWSGFQETQYF.

The sample holds one count of this clone. This chain joins TRBV14 and TRBJ1-6; D perhaps matches TRBD1 (6 bases). Germline assignment: CDR1 SGHDN and CDR2 FVKESK. The CDR3 runs to 14 residues. The V end lost 4 bases, the J end lost 7 bases, and 11 bases lay between the germline ends. CDR3 coding DNA: TGTGCCAGCAGCCTTCGACAGGAGAATTCACCCCTCCACTTT. Protein product: CASSLRQENSPLHF.